This record looks at one T cell receptor beta chain sequence and its context. What this receptor recognizes is not known. No clone much larger than this one lies a single base away; base qualities are absent. Participants in the prospective study were aged roughly 18 to 100 years, lived in 20 to 30 United States geographic areas, and enrolled through a virtual design. To assign participants to cohorts, the prospective study relied on clinical history that participants themselves reported in a screening survey and a study questionnaire. Recovered participants in ImmuneRACE Cohort 3 were defined by two consecutive negative NP/OP PCR tests, clearance by a healthcare professional, or resolution of symptoms. Mobile phlebotomists in the prospective study collected whole blood, serum and a nasopharyngeal or oropharyngeal swab from every participant. Participants in the prospective study had the option to provide additional blood draws and questionnaires over a 2-month period. Before DNA extraction, prospective study blood samples were shipped either frozen or at room temperature.

These data come from a study of blood T cell repertoires in COVID-19 (dated by TCRdb to between 2020 and 2021). With respect to the entire study: The collaborator samples originated in the United States, Italy and Spain and spanned the acute and convalescent phases of COVID-19. The material from the prospective study consisted of cDNA or gDNA derived from T cells, B-cell-depleted T cells, or PBMCs. The repertoires were released in a freely available public database intended as a resource for research on the immune response to SARS-CoV-2. Samples came from the ongoing ImmuneRACE study (first 160 participants) plus 1,254 subjects from 6 global collaborators. Where available, HLA class I and class II types were obtained from metadata supplied by the sample provider rather than from assay-based typing. Deeply sampled blood TCRbeta repertoires from subjects exposed to, actively infected with, or recovered from COVID-19 were included in the dataset. Sample metadata almost always included a de-identified subject ID, COVID-19 status, age in years and sex. The paper's findings and limits, for the study overall: The quantity of clinical and demographic metadata differed by source and by participant and was supplied without curation.

TCRbeta CDR3 regions were amplified from genomic DNA using the immunoSEQ Assay, a bias-controlled multiplex PCR. The published analysis was carried out like this. Nucleated cell counts per sample were estimated from amplification of reference gene primers within the assay. To quantify the absolute abundance of each unique TCRbeta CDR3 rearrangement, sequence reads were collapsed and filtered. For each sample, productive Simpson clonality was calculated as the square root of Simpson's diversity index over productive rearrangements. TCRdb limited this immuneACCESS table to in-frame rearrangements with V and J called. A share of clones is missing; checked studies link under half to unresolved V genes, and the rest is unexplained. The DNA was the basis for D and trimming; V, J and clone size are from that table. In all, the sample holds 250,000 or so clones, and around 85% of those were seen once. The ten biggest clones cover 1.5% to 2% of the sample.

From cysteine to phenylalanine, the CDR3 is 13 amino acids long. Kept here is only the CDR3 DNA, which spans 39 bases and is read in frame from base 1. The germline V gene encodes CDR1 SNHLY and CDR2 FYNNEI. Trimming costs V 7 bases and J 1 base, and their ends lie 10 bases apart. The rearranged segments are TRBV2 and TRBJ1-2; the D gene is possibly TRBD1, with 5 bases matching. The material sequenced was PBMCs or T cells enriched from blood (not recorded which). The receptor comes from a woman between 45 and 60 years old who had recovered from COVID-19. CDR3 protein: CASMGLGNYGYTF. At the DNA level, the sequence is TGTGCCAGCATGGGACTGGGTAACTATGGCTACACCTTC. With the portions outside the CDR3 filled from the reference TRBV2 and TRBJ1-2 genes, the complete variable region becomes EPEVTQTPSHQVTQMGQEVILRCVPISNHLYFYWYRQILGQKVEFLVSFYNNEISEKSEIFDDQFSVERPDGSNFTLKIRSTKLEDSAMYFCASMGLGNYGYTFGSGTRLTVV.